Listed below are T cell receptor beta chains from one sample, sequenced in a study of blood T cell repertoires in COVID-19. Measured with immunoSEQ multiplex PCR; TCRdb has only the in-frame clones, and not every one. The profile shows about 270,000 clones, about 89% of them singletons. The sample consisted of peripheral blood. The receptor source for this set is a man aged 35-49 years who had recovered from COVID-19. Each CDR3 is given with its conserved first and last residue. Each record gives: clone size, J gene, D gene, V gene, CDR3 protein, CDR3 DNA. A D gene is named only where the DNA matches it firmly. The size field is filled for only some rows; it gives once, few, many or a size class.

NA	TRBJ2-2	NA	TRBV7-3	CASSSQGSGELFF	TGTGCCAGCAGCTCGCAGGGGTCCGGGGAGCTGTTTTTT
NA	TRBJ2-5	TRBD2	TRBV13	CASSQTSGHQETQYF	TGTGCCAGCAGCCAGACTAGCGGGCACCAAGAGACCCAGTACTTC
NA	TRBJ2-1	TRBD2	TRBV6-2/TRBV6-3	CASSYSPAGVGNEQFF	TGTGCCAGCAGTTACTCTCCAGCGGGAGTGGGCAATGAGCAGTTCTTC
NA	TRBJ2-3	NA	TRBV7-9	CASSYSGLQGDTQYF	TGTGCCAGCAGCTACAGCGGCCTACAGGGAGATACGCAGTATTTT
NA	TRBJ1-5	NA	TRBV27	CAAGGPQPQHF	TGTGCCGCGGGGGGCCCTCAGCCCCAGCATTTT
NA	TRBJ2-7	TRBD2	TRBV6-5	CASRPGLAGDREYF	TGTGCCAGCAGACCTGGACTAGCGGGGGATAGGGAGTACTTC
NA	TRBJ2-1	TRBD2	TRBV6-1	CASSETSGRDNEQFF	TGTGCCAGCAGTGAGACTAGCGGGAGGGACAATGAGCAGTTCTTC
NA	TRBJ1-3	TRBD1	TRBV5-5	CASSLETGGGYTIYF	TGTGCCAGCAGCTTGGAGACAGGGGGTGGCTACACCATATATTTT
NA	TRBJ1-1	TRBD1	TRBV5-1	CASSRGQSNTEAFF	TGCGCCAGCAGTCGGGGACAGTCAAACACTGAAGCTTTCTTT
NA	TRBJ2-1	NA	TRBV20-1	CSAGAASEQFF	TGCAGTGCTGGAGCAGCGTCTGAGCAGTTCTTC
NA	TRBJ2-7	TRBD1	TRBV7-9	CASSSDRTYEQYF	TGTGCCAGCAGCTCGGACAGGACCTACGAGCAGTACTTC
NA	TRBJ1-2	NA	TRBV18	CASSPGDTRNYGYTF	TGTGCCAGCTCACCGGGGGACACCCGAAACTATGGCTACACCTTC
once	TRBJ1-1	NA	TRBV7-9	CASSLVPGNSNTEAFF	TGTGCCAGCAGCTTAGTACCGGGAAACTCGAACACTGAAGCTTTCTTT
NA	TRBJ2-3	TRBD2	TRBV11-3	CASSLKAGNTDTQYF	TGTGCCAGCAGCCTTAAAGCGGGAAACACAGATACGCAGTATTTT
once	TRBJ2-2	TRBD1	TRBV29-1	CSVAGQLSTGELFF	TGCAGCGTTGCGGGACAGCTTAGCACCGGGGAGCTGTTTTTT
once	TRBJ1-1	TRBD1	TRBV19	CASGAQQGTRLSEAFF	TGTGCCAGTGGAGCACAACAGGGGACACGATTATCTGAAGCTTTCTTT
NA	TRBJ2-5	TRBD1	TRBV5-1	CASSSGTDQETQYF	TGCGCCAGCAGCTCGGGGACAGATCAAGAGACCCAGTACTTC
NA	TRBJ1-2	NA	TRBV5-6	CASSLAAGYGYTF	TGTGCCAGCAGCTTGGCGGCGGGCTATGGCTACACCTTC
NA	TRBJ2-1	NA	TRBV19	CASSIREATSSGNEQFF	TGTGCCAGTAGTATTCGAGAAGCAACGTCCAGCGGGAATGAGCAGTTCTTC
NA	TRBJ2-7	TRBD2	TRBV10-1	CASSEEPPTSAFSYEQYF	TGCGCCAGCAGTGAGGAGCCCCCAACTAGCGCCTTCTCCTACGAGCAGTACTTC
NA	TRBJ2-1	NA	TRBV29-1	CSVEGLAAPSKYNEQFF	TGCAGCGTTGAAGGCTTAGCGGCCCCCTCTAAGTACAATGAGCAGTTCTTC
NA	TRBJ2-3	TRBD2	TRBV7-9	CASSFGTSGGAMADTQYF	TGTGCCAGCAGCTTCGGCACTAGCGGGGGGGCCATGGCAGATACGCAGTATTTT
NA	TRBJ2-7	TRBD1	TRBV30	CAWSVRDRGRHEQYF	TGTGCCTGGAGTGTAAGGGACAGGGGGCGACACGAGCAGTACTTC
NA	TRBJ1-1	NA	TRBV9	CASSVVTYPTEAFF	TGTGCCAGCAGCGTAGTAACCTATCCCACTGAAGCTTTCTTT
NA	TRBJ2-2	NA	TRBV10-1	CASSEPSTGELFF	TGCGCCAGCAGTGAACCCAGCACCGGGGAGCTGTTTTTT
NA	TRBJ2-7	NA	TRBV27	CASSLSDRSEQYF	TGTGCCAGCAGTTTATCTGACAGGAGCGAGCAGTACTTC
NA	TRBJ2-7	NA	TRBV27	CASSSRGLAPYEQYF	TGTGCCAGCAGTTCTAGGGGCCTCGCACCCTACGAGCAGTACTTC
NA	TRBJ2-5	NA	TRBV14	CASSPRVHRGTATQETQYF	TGTGCCAGCAGCCCCAGAGTCCACCGCGGTACTGCGACTCAAGAGACCCAGTACTTC
NA	TRBJ1-2	NA	TRBV19	CASRWAGDYGYTF	TGTGCCAGTAGATGGGCAGGGGACTATGGCTACACCTTC
NA	TRBJ1-2	NA	TRBV30	CAWSVDRAYYGYTF	TGTGCCTGGAGTGTAGACAGAGCTTACTATGGCTACACCTTC
NA	TRBJ2-1	NA	TRBV18	CASSPDWAPYNEQFF	TGTGCCAGCTCACCAGATTGGGCCCCCTACAATGAGCAGTTCTTC
NA	TRBJ2-1	TRBD2	TRBV7-9	CASSLGGTSGGQFF	TGTGCCAGCAGCTTAGGCGGGACTAGCGGAGGGCAGTTCTTC
NA	TRBJ2-7	NA	TRBV27	CASSSGSRAYEQYF	TGTGCCAGCAGTTCCGGATCGAGGGCCTACGAGCAGTACTTC
NA	TRBJ1-2	NA	TRBV7-8	CASSLNLAGGRTYGYTF	TGTGCCAGCAGCTTGAATCTAGCTGGCGGCCGGACCTATGGCTACACCTTC
NA	TRBJ2-7	TRBD1	TRBV6-5	CASSRGQFYEQYF	TGTGCCAGCAGTCGGGGACAGTTCTACGAGCAGTACTTC
NA	TRBJ2-6	NA	TRBV6-5	CASIGDIPVLTF	TGTGCCAGCATTGGGGACATACCTGTCCTGACTTTC
NA	TRBJ2-1	NA	TRBV7-2	CASSPRTPSEQFF	TGTGCCAGCAGCCCTCGAACCCCGAGTGAGCAGTTCTTC
NA	TRBJ1-2	NA	TRBV11-2	CASSLYRGVYGYTF	TGTGCCAGCAGCTTATATCGGGGGGTCTATGGCTACACCTTC
NA	TRBJ2-5	TRBD1	TRBV9	CASSAGQGRLETQYF	TGTGCCAGCAGCGCAGGACAGGGACGTTTGGAGACCCAGTACTTC